This entry is about one TCR beta chain. Its antigen is still unknown. CDR1 SGHAT and CDR2 FQNNGV come from the germline V gene. V lost 3 bases to trimming and J lost 8 bases, with 7 bases between them. The length of the CDR3 is 11 residues. These data originate in a study of post-analysis software for immune sequencing data. Carried by the TCR beta cDNA libraries were unique molecular identifiers. TCRdb reprocessed the PCR reads via MiXCR and lists one record per CDR3 protein. The repertoire holds approximately 350,000 distinct CDR3 sequences, with roughly 35% as singletons. The study, taken as a whole, reports: In patients, TRBV5-6, TRBV5-1 and TRBV20-1 belonged to roughly 5 TRBV segments found more frequently than in controls. Samples prepared in the same batch strongly co-clustered by F measure.

The sequencing sample was made of blood. V and J are TRBV11-2 and TRBJ1-1; TRBD1 is a possible D gene (5 bases). This clonotype originated in a girl aged 10 to 17 with multiple sclerosis. This CDR3 is CASSLGQEAFF. The CDR3 nucleotides read TGTGCCAGCAGCTTGGGGCAAGAAGCTTTCTTT. Together with reference TRBV11-2 and TRBJ1-1, the CDR3 gives the full variable domain: EAGVAQSPRYKIIEKRQSVAFWCNPISGHATLYWYQQILGQGPKLLIQFQNNGVVDDSQLPKDRFSAERLKGVDSTLKIQPAKLEDSAVYLCASSLGQEAFFGQGTRLTVV.